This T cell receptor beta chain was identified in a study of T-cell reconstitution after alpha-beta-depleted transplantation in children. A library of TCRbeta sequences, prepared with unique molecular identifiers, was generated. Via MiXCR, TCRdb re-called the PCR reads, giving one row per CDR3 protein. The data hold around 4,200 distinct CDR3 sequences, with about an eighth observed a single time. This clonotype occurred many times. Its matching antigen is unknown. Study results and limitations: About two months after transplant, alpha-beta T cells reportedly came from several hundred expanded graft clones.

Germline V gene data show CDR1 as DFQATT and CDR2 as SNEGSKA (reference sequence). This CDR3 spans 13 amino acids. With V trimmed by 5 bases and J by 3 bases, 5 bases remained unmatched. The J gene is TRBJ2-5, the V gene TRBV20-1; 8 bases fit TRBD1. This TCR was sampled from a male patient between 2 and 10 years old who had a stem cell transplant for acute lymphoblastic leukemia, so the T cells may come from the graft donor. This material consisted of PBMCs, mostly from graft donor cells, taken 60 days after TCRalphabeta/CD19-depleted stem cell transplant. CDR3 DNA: TGCAGTGCTCTGCGGACAGGGAAAGAGACCCAGTACTTC. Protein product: CSALRTGKETQYF.